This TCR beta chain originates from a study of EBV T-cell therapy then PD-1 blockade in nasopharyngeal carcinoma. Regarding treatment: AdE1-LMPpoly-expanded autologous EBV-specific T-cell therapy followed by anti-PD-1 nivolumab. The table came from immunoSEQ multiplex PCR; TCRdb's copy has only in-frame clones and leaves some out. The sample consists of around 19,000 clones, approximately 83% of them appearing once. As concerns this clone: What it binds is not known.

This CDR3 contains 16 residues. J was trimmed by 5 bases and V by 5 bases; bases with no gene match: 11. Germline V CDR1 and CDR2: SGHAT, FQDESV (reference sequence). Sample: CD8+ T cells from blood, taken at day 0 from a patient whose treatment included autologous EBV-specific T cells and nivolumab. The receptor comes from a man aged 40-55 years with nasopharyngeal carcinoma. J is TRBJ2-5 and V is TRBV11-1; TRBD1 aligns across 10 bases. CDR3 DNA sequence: TGTGCCAGCAGCCCCGACAGGGGGCGGATGGGCGAGACCCAGTACTTC. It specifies CASSPDRGRMGETQYF.